One sample yielded the 32 T cell receptor beta chains listed below, sequenced in a study of beta chain features in type 1 diabetes. The entirety of the isolated RNA underwent reverse transcription, so expressed TCRB transcripts were sequenced. Here immunoSEQ multiplex PCR was the method, and the copy in TCRdb shows in-frame clones only, minus some. The sample carries 350,000 to 450,000 clones, around 12% recorded once. The antigens for these receptors are not known. General study results and limits: Among patients with Type 1 diabetes, TCRB CDR3s were moderately but significantly shorter in every one of the four CD4+ subsets.

The sample consisted of naive CD4+ T cells from blood. The receptors were gathered from a woman under 30 with type 1 diabetes.

This chain links TRBV5-4 with TRBJ2-3; TRBD2 aligns across 7 bases. The CDR3 is 16 amino acids. Trimming took 0 bases from V and 2 from J; bases not matched to a gene: 6. Germline V gene data show CDR1 as SGHNT and CDR2 as YYREEE (reference sequence). Written as DNA, the CDR3 is TGTGCCAGCAGCTTGGCTCCGCGGGGGATCACAGATACGCAGTATTTT. Protein product: CASSLAPRGITDTQYF.

CDR3 DNA: TGTGCCAGCTCCCCTAGCGGACCCAATGAGCAGTTCTTC. Translation gives CASSPSGPNEQFF. The chain combines TRBV28 with TRBJ2-1; 7 bases align to TRBD2. J lost 6 bases, V lost 8 bases, and 7 bases had no gene match. Germline V lookup: CDR1 MDHEN, CDR2 SYDVKM. This CDR3 comprises 13 residues.

This clone turned up a few times. The chain has TRBV5-4 and TRBJ2-3, with 7 bases identical to TRBD1. V lost 6 bases and J lost 0; bases outside the gene matches: 7. Per germline, CDR1 SGHNT and CDR2 YYREEE (reference sequence). The CDR3 consists of 15 residues. In nucleotides, the CDR3 is TGTGCCAGCAAAGCCGGGACAGCTAGCACAGATACGCAGTATTTT. Its translation is CASKAGTASTDTQYF.

This clone was recorded a few times. The J gene is TRBJ2-3, the V gene TRBV7-2; the match to TRBD1 covers 9 bases. Trimming cost V 2 bases and J 4 bases; bases outside gene matches: 4. The germline V gene encodes CDR1 SGHTA and CDR2 FQGNSA. This CDR3 comprises 15 residues. In DNA form, the CDR3 reads TGTGCCAGCAGCTTACCCAGACAGGGGGCAGATACGCAGTATTTT. Protein product: CASSLPRQGADTQYF.

The chain has TRBV5-4 and TRBJ2-6; no firm D call. Trimming took off 0 bases at V and 0 bases at J, with 7 bases between the two ends. Germline CDR1 and CDR2: SGHNT and YYREEE (reference sequence). This CDR3 is built from 16 residues. The CDR3 coding sequence is TGTGCCAGCAGCTTGGGCACAACCTCTGGGGCCAACGTCCTGACTTTC. Amino acids: CASSLGTTSGANVLTF. Full variable domain (outside the CDR3, taken from reference TRBV5-4 and TRBJ2-6): ETGVTQSPTHLIKTRGQQVTLRCSSQSGHNTVSWYQQALGQGPQFIFQYYREEENGRGNFPPRFSGLQFPNYSSELNVNALELDDSALYLCASSLGTTSGANVLTFGAGSRLTVL.

This clone appeared a few times. This sequence joins TRBV9 and TRBJ1-2; 9 positions agree with TRBD1. Germline values: CDR1 SGDLS, CDR2 YYNGEE. V shed 2 bases and J 4 bases; nucleotides not matched to a gene: 6. CDR3 size: 15 residues. The CDR3, as DNA: TGTGCCAGCAGCGTCACAACGGGACAGGGCTATGGCTACACCTTC. Its protein product is CASSVTTGQGYGYTF.

There are a few counts of this clone. The V gene is TRBV30, the J gene TRBJ1-1, with D tentatively TRBD1 (5 bases). The CDR3 is 12 amino acids. The V end was cut by 6 bases, the J end by 3 bases, with 11 bases between. Per germline, CDR1 GTSNPN and CDR2 SVGIG (reference sequence). This chain's CDR3 is CACQLGDTEAFF. CDR3 DNA: TGTGCCTGCCAGTTAGGGGACACTGAAGCTTTCTTT.

This clone was seen only a few times. The rearrangement links TRBV27 to TRBJ1-2, with D tentatively TRBD1 (6 bases). The length of the CDR3 is 14 residues. Germline-derived CDR1 and CDR2 are MNHEY and SMNVEV (reference sequence). Trimming took 5 bases from V and 8 from J, leaving 18 bases between them. The CDR3 here is CASSLYPRGDGYTF. The CDR3 nucleotides are TGTGCCAGCAGTCTTTACCCCAGGGGAGACGGCTACACCTTC.

This clone was recorded a few times. The J gene is TRBJ1-2, the V gene TRBV5-6; 9 bases fit TRBD1. The CDR3 totals 14 residues. V gave up 0 bases and J gave up 9 bases; unmatched junction bases: 6. CDR1 is SGHDT, CDR2 YYEEEE, per germline. The CDR3 loop is CASSLAGQGFRYTF. Here the CDR3 DNA reads TGTGCCAGCAGCTTGGCAGGACAGGGGTTCCGCTACACCTTC.

This clone was picked up a small number of times. The chain uses TRBV2 and TRBJ2-5, with 10 nucleotides matching TRBD1. V lost 5 bases, J lost 1 base, and 4 bases stayed unmatched. Germline V gene data show CDR1 as SNHLY and CDR2 as FYNNEI. There are 15 residues in the CDR3. CDR3 protein: CASSPGTGVQETQYF. CDR3 nucleotide sequence: TGTGCCAGCAGTCCCGGGACAGGGGTCCAAGAGACCCAGTACTTC.

The CDR3 DNA is TGTGCCACGACAGGGGTATTTCGGAATGAGCAGTTCTTC. It is translated as CATTGVFRNEQFF. The chain uses TRBV28 and TRBJ2-1; the match to TRBD1 covers 8 bases. The CDR3 has 13 residues. Germline CDR1 reads MDHEN; CDR2 reads SYDVKM. J was trimmed by 7 bases and V by 10 bases; bases with no gene match: 9.

This chain links TRBV18 with TRBJ2-3; 7 bases are shared with TRBD2. Germline V gives CDR1 KGHSH, CDR2 LQKENI. This CDR3 spans 14 amino acids. Trimming at V came to 0 bases and at J to 6 bases, leaving 3 bases not matched to a gene. Here the CDR3 DNA reads TGTGCCAGCTCACCACCAAGCGGGGAGGATACGCAGTATTTT. Translating gives CASSPPSGEDTQYF.

About this clone: A read error may produce the germline difference seen at one junction end. The J gene is TRBJ2-7, the V gene TRBV10-3; 7 bases map to TRBD2. There are 12 residues in the CDR3. Germline loops: CDR1 ENHRY, CDR2 SYGVKD. Here the CDR3 reads CAISEKGGGGDF. The DNA of the CDR3 is TGTGCCATCAGTGAGAAGGGCGGGGGAGGGGACTTC.

The rearrangement joins TRBV6-6 to TRBJ2-2; 9 bases are shared with TRBD2. In germline, CDR1 is MNHNY, CDR2 SVGAGI (reference sequence). V trimming: 4 bases; J trimming: 3 bases; junction bases outside the gene matches: 6. CDR3 length equals 16 residues. The CDR3 loop reads CASSFLAGVDTGELFF. DNA for the CDR3: TGTGCCAGCAGTTTCTTAGCGGGAGTGGACACCGGGGAGCTGTTTTTT.

This clone was picked up a small number of times. The chain carries TRBV13 and TRBJ2-5; D may be TRBD2 (7 bases). The CDR3 extends over 19 amino acids. Germline V gene sequence: CDR1 PRHDT, CDR2 FYEKMQ (reference sequence). V was shortened by 0 bases and J by 5 bases, with 25 bases between the two germline ends. CDR3 in amino acids: CASSLGIRSGGQSGETQYF. DNA for the CDR3: TGTGCCAGCAGCTTAGGCATTCGATCGGGGGGACAATCCGGGGAGACCCAGTACTTC.

This sequence joins TRBV7-3 and TRBJ1-1; TRBD1 is a possible D gene (5 bases). Germline-derived CDR1 and CDR2 are SGHTA and FQGTGA. This CDR3 comprises 12 residues. The V gene lost 8 bases and the J gene lost 5 bases, with 12 bases spanning the gap. CDR3 loop: CASGTSWTEAFF. The CDR3, as DNA: TGTGCCAGCGGGACTTCGTGGACTGAAGCTTTCTTT.

The V gene is TRBV6-5, the J gene TRBJ2-7; 9 bases are a match to TRBD1. Unmatched junction bases numbered 4, after V lost 5 bases and J lost 2 bases. Germline CDR1 and CDR2: MNHEY and SVGAGI. CDR3 length: 14 amino acids. As DNA, the CDR3 is TGTGCCAGCAGTGGGACAGGGCCCGCCTACGAGCAGTACTTC. It is translated as CASSGTGPAYEQYF.

The rearrangement links TRBV7-2 to TRBJ1-5, with TRBD1 as a possible D gene (6 bases). CDR1 and CDR2 (germline): SGHTA, FQGNSA. The CDR3 sequence is 14 residues long. V gave up 5 bases and J gave up 5 bases, with 13 bases separating them. CDR3 in amino acids: CASSTTGGDQPQHF. In DNA form, the CDR3 reads TGTGCCAGCAGCACGACAGGAGGAGATCAGCCCCAGCATTTT.

J is TRBJ1-6 and V is TRBV18, with D possibly being TRBD1 (5 bases). Trimming shortened V by 4 bases and J by 0 bases, and 7 bases separated the two germline ends. Germline V gene lookup returns CDR1 KGHSH and CDR2 LQKENI. CDR3 length: 15 amino acids. DNA of the CDR3: TGTGCCAGCTCACGGGGGGGCTCCTATAATTCACCCCTCCACTTT. As protein: CASSRGGSYNSPLHF. Combining the CDR3 with reference TRBV18 and TRBJ1-6 gives the whole variable domain NAGVMQNPRHLVRRRGQEARLRCSPMKGHSHVYWYRQLPEEGLKFMVYLQKENIIDESGMPKERFSAEFPKEGPSILRIQQVVRGDSAAYFCASSRGGSYNSPLHFGNGTRLTVT.

The chain combines TRBV4-3 with TRBJ1-2, with D hard to call. This CDR3 has 16 amino acids. Trimming stripped 1 base from V and 7 bases from J, with 19 bases between. In germline, CDR1 is LGHNA, CDR2 YSLEER. The CDR3 DNA is TGCGCCAGCAGCCAAGCACCCGCAGGCCAGGCGAGTGGCTACACCTTC. Amino acids: CASSQAPAGQASGYTF.

This clone has just a few counts. This chain uses TRBV4-3 with TRBJ2-6, with no clear D. V lost 0 bases to trimming and J lost 2 bases, with 14 bases between them. Germline V CDR1 and CDR2: LGHNA, YSLEER. This CDR3 is 18 amino acids long. The CDR3 DNA is TGCGCCAGCAGCCAAGAGCCCCCAAAGCAGGCTGGGGCCAACGTCCTGACTTTC. It is translated as CASSQEPPKQAGANVLTF.

This rearrangement joins TRBV30 to TRBJ1-5, with TRBD1 matching over 9 bases. This CDR3 is 21 amino acids long. Per germline, CDR1 GTSNPN and CDR2 SVGIG (reference sequence). V gave up 2 bases and J gave up 1 base; unmatched junction bases: 21. CDR3 in amino acids: CAWSSSRISRGTGRSNQPQHF. CDR3 DNA sequence: TGTGCCTGGAGTAGCAGCCGAATCAGCAGGGGGACAGGGAGAAGCAATCAGCCCCAGCATTTT.

J is TRBJ2-5 and V is TRBV7-2; 8 nucleotides align to TRBD1. V shed 5 bases and J 5 bases; nucleotides not matched to a gene: 4. Looked up from germline, CDR1 is SGHTA and CDR2 is FQGNSA. This CDR3 contains 13 residues. CDR3: CASSRRTGETQYF. CDR3 bases: TGTGCCAGCAGCCGTCGGACAGGGGAGACCCAGTACTTC.

This clone appeared a few times. This chain links TRBV7-3 with TRBJ1-1; D ambiguous. Looked up from germline, CDR1 is SGHTA and CDR2 is FQGTGA. V shed 4 bases and J shed 1 base, with 7 bases lying between them. The CDR3 covers 13 residues. The CDR3 protein is CASSSQKNTEAFF. The CDR3 DNA sequence: TGTGCCAGCAGCTCCCAGAAGAACACTGAAGCTTTCTTT.

The table lists this clone with a few counts. V is TRBV11-2 and J is TRBJ2-1; no firm D call. This CDR3 spans 13 amino acids. Germline V CDR1 and CDR2: SGHAT, FQNNGV. Trimming removed 5 bases from V and 7 bases from J, with 12 bases in between. CDR3 nucleotides: TGTGCCAGCAGCCGTGTCGTGTCTAATGAGCAGTTCTTC. It encodes CASSRVVSNEQFF.

This clone was seen a few times. This chain links TRBV6-6 with TRBJ1-1, with 7 bases aligning to TRBD1. The CDR3 is 14 amino acids. Per the germline V gene, CDR1 is MNHNY and CDR2 is SVGAGI (reference sequence). The CDR3 spells CVIRDSLTNTEAFF. DNA for the CDR3: TGTGTAATCCGGGACAGCTTAACGAACACTGAAGCTTTCTTT.

This chain connects TRBV4-3 to TRBJ1-2; D is unresolved. V gave up 1 base and J gave up 5 bases, with 14 bases separating them. The CDR3 loop spans 15 amino acids. Germline V CDR1 and CDR2: LGHNA, YSLEER. The CDR3 spells CASSQGWAGLYGYTF. CDR3 nucleotides: TGCGCCAGCAGCCAAGGATGGGCGGGGTTATATGGCTACACCTTC.

The J gene is TRBJ2-3, the V gene TRBV9; tentatively, D is TRBD1 (6 bases). This CDR3 is 16 amino acids long. The germline V gene encodes CDR1 SGDLS and CDR2 YYNGEE. V lost 4 bases to trimming and J lost 1 base, with 16 bases between them. DNA of the CDR3: TGTGCCAGCAGCACATCGCCAAGGACAGGCACAGATACGCAGTATTTT. Translation gives CASSTSPRTGTDTQYF.

This chain joins TRBV19 and TRBJ2-3, with D maybe TRBD1 (5 bases). V lost 6 bases to trimming and J lost 3 bases, with 13 bases between them. This CDR3 has 14 residues. Germline loops: CDR1 LNHDA, CDR2 SQIVND (reference sequence). The CDR3 loop reads CASRRDSLTDTQYF. CDR3 DNA sequence: TGTGCCAGTAGGAGAGACAGCTTAACAGATACGCAGTATTTT.

The chain joins TRBV19 to TRBJ2-5; TRBD2 matches at 8 bases. Germline CDR1 is LNHDA and CDR2 is SQIVND (reference sequence). This CDR3 is built from 16 residues. V shed 3 bases and J 2 bases; nucleotides not matched to a gene: 8. This chain's CDR3 is CASSITLGGGQETQYF. Here the CDR3 DNA reads TGTGCCAGTAGTATCACCCTAGGCGGGGGGCAAGAGACCCAGTACTTC.

This clone was seen a few times. The chain joins TRBV29-1 to TRBJ1-1; 11 nucleotides align to TRBD1. Germline V gives CDR1 SQVTM, CDR2 ANQGSEA. V lost 1 base to trimming and J lost 2 bases; unmatched junction nucleotides: 3. This CDR3 contains 15 residues. CDR3 in amino acids: CSVEGTGGFNTEAFF. In nucleotides, the CDR3 is TGCAGCGTTGAAGGGACAGGGGGCTTCAACACTGAAGCTTTCTTT.

V and J are TRBV6-5 and TRBJ2-5; D is uncertain. CDR3 length: 12 residues. Germline CDR1 and CDR2: MNHEY and SVGAGI. Trimming took 4 bases from V and 6 from J, leaving 9 bases between them. CDR3 sequence: CASSSVLKTQYF. The DNA for the CDR3 is TGTGCCAGCAGTTCGGTCTTGAAGACCCAGTACTTC.